These 17 T cell receptor beta chains share one sample of origin, sequenced in a study of blood T cell repertoires in COVID-19. The protocol was immunoSEQ multiplex PCR, while the TCRdb copy is restricted to in-frame clones and leaves out a portion. The data show roughly 40,000 clones, around four fifths seen once. What was sequenced was peripheral blood. Every receptor here comes from a woman older than 75 with active or convalescent COVID-19.

This clone has a single count. The V gene is TRBV18, the J gene TRBJ1-3, with D possibly matching TRBD1 (5 bases). The CDR3 totals 14 residues. CDR1 and CDR2 (germline): KGHSH, LQKENI. V dropped 1 base and J dropped 1 base, with 5 bases sitting between them. CDR3 coding DNA: TGTGCCAGCTCACCACAGGGGTCTGGAAACACCATATATTTT. Translation: CASSPQGSGNTIYF.

The rearrangement links TRBV29-1 to TRBJ2-1; 7 positions match TRBD2. In germline, CDR1 is SQVTM, CDR2 ANQGSEA. V lost 3 bases to trimming and J lost 10 bases; unmatched junction nucleotides: 12. The CDR3 contains 14 residues. CDR3 protein: CSVDRGSRSGEQFF. The DNA for the CDR3 is TGCAGCGTTGATCGCGGGAGTCGGTCGGGGGAGCAGTTCTTC.

V is TRBV5-4 and J is TRBJ1-4, with D possibly being TRBD1 (5 bases). The germline V gene has CDR1 SGHNT and CDR2 YYREEE (reference sequence). This CDR3 spans 14 amino acids. The V and J ends lost 4 bases and 6 bases respectively, with 13 bases between them. The CDR3 sequence: CASSLDTQDEKLFF. The CDR3 DNA reads TGTGCCAGCAGCCTGGACACACAGGATGAAAAACTGTTTTTT.

This clone has a handful of counts. V and J are TRBV18 and TRBJ1-3; TRBD1 agrees at 9 bases. V lost 8 bases to trimming and J lost 0 bases; unmatched junction nucleotides: 14. The germline gives CDR1 KGHSH, CDR2 LQKENI. CDR3 length equals 18 residues. CDR3 region: CASASSGTGFRSGNTIYF. Written as DNA, the CDR3 is TGTGCCAGCGCCTCATCCGGGACAGGGTTCCGCTCTGGAAACACCATATATTTT.

The chain recombines TRBV4-3 with TRBJ1-2, with 9 bases lining up with TRBD1. J gave up 5 bases and V 0 bases, and 7 bases lay outside the gene matches. CDR3 length: 16 residues. From germline, CDR1 is LGHNA and CDR2 YSLEER. The CDR3 DNA is TGCGCCAGCAGCCAAGATTGGACAGGGGTTTTTTATGGCTACACCTTC. It codes for CASSQDWTGVFYGYTF.

This sequence joins TRBV18 and TRBJ1-2, with TRBD1 as a possible D gene (6 bases). The CDR3 is 16 amino acids. Germline V gives CDR1 KGHSH, CDR2 LQKENI. Trimming left V 0 bases short and J 7 bases short, with 18 bases between. CDR3 in amino acids: CASSPPLGQFPSGYTF. The CDR3, as DNA: TGTGCCAGCTCACCACCCCTTGGACAGTTTCCGTCTGGCTACACCTTC.

The chain uses TRBV6-5 and TRBJ2-2, with 8 bases lining up with TRBD2. The CDR3 totals 15 residues. The ends lost 8 bases at V and 8 bases at J; junction bases unmatched: 13. The germline V gene encodes CDR1 MNHEY and CDR2 SVGAGI. The CDR3 DNA sequence: TGTGCCAGCGCGGAGCGGGGGATAGCATGGGGGGAGCTGTTTTTT. Translating gives CASAERGIAWGELFF.

The genes are TRBV29-1 and TRBJ1-5; possibly TRBD1 for D (6 bases). Germline-derived CDR1 and CDR2 are SQVTM and ANQGSEA. Trimming pared 4 bases from V and 3 bases from J, leaving 10 bases between. The length of the CDR3 is 13 residues. In DNA, the CDR3 is TGCAGCGTTGGCAACAGGGACAATCAGCCCCAGCATTTT. This sequence encodes CSVGNRDNQPQHF.

V gene TRBV7-9 combines with J gene TRBJ1-3; D is uncertain. CDR3 size: 13 residues. V was shortened by 7 bases and J by 0 bases, with 7 bases between the two germline ends. CDR1 and CDR2 (germline): SEHNR, FQNEAQ (reference sequence). The CDR3 bases are TGTGCCAGCAAGAAGCTCTCTGGAAACACCATATATTTT. It yields the protein CASKKLSGNTIYF.

The J gene is TRBJ1-2, the V gene TRBV6-2 or TRBV6-3; D is ambiguous. Germline CDR1 is MNHEY and CDR2 is SVGEGT. The CDR3 is made up of 13 amino acids. V lost 5 bases, J lost 6 bases, and 13 bases lay in between. CDR3 region: CASSLERKDGYTF. The CDR3 nucleotides read TGTGCCAGCAGTCTCGAGAGAAAAGATGGCTACACCTTC.

The chain employs TRBV19 and TRBJ1-1, with 7 bases identical to TRBD1. The V gene's germline CDR1 is LNHDA and CDR2 SQIVND (reference sequence). The CDR3 extends over 12 amino acids. Losses at the gene ends were 2 bases for V and 6 bases for J; bases not matched to a gene: 0. CDR3 coding DNA: TGTGCCAGTAGTATACAGGGGGCTGAAGCTTTCTTT. Its protein product is CASSIQGAEAFF.

This clone was counted between two and nine times. The rearrangement uses TRBV19 and TRBJ1-1; no clear D gene. CDR3 size: 16 residues. Trimming shortened V by 3 bases and J by 0 bases, and 14 bases separated the two germline ends. Germline CDR1 reads LNHDA; CDR2 reads SQIVND (reference sequence). CDR3: CASSIPEDPVNTEAFF. CDR3 DNA: TGTGCCAGTAGTATTCCAGAGGATCCCGTGAACACTGAAGCTTTCTTT.

CDR3 DNA sequence: TGTGCCATCAGTGAGGGACAGGGTAACAATCAGCCCCAGCATTTT. This translates into CAISEGQGNNQPQHF. The V gene is TRBV10-3, the J gene TRBJ1-5; 8 bases line up with TRBD1. This CDR3 has 15 residues. Germline V CDR1 and CDR2: ENHRY, SYGVKD. Trimming at V came to 2 bases and at J to 3 bases, leaving 3 bases not matched to a gene.

The rearrangement joins TRBV15 to TRBJ2-7; a possible D gene is TRBD1 (5 bases). Germline-derived CDR1 and CDR2 are LNHNV and YYDKDF (reference sequence). Trimming removed 3 bases at V and 6 bases at J, with 12 bases between. This CDR3 has 13 residues. DNA for the CDR3: TGTGCCACCAGCAGCCTCAGGGTGGCCGAGCAGTACTTC. It yields the protein CATSSLRVAEQYF.

V usage is TRBV5-6 and J usage is TRBJ2-1, with 7 bases identical to TRBD2. The V segment lost 2 bases and the J segment 7 bases; nucleotides outside the gene matches: 9. This CDR3 comprises 15 residues. CDR1 and CDR2 from the germline V gene are SGHDT and YYEEEE. The CDR3 protein is CASSLPGLTSNEQFF. DNA of the CDR3: TGTGCCAGCAGCTTACCGGGACTAACCTCAAATGAGCAGTTCTTC.

The chain couples TRBV20-1 to TRBJ2-3; 10 nucleotides align to TRBD1. V trimming: 3 bases; J trimming: 1 base; junction bases outside the gene matches: 4. CDR1 DFQATT and CDR2 SNEGSKA come from the germline V gene (reference sequence). The CDR3 has 15 residues. CDR3 nucleotides: TGCAGTGCTAGTCTTGGGACAGGGGGCACAGATACGCAGTATTTT. Amino acid sequence: CSASLGTGGTDTQYF.

This clone was observed a single time. The rearrangement links TRBV28 to TRBJ2-3; TRBD2 agrees at 14 bases. CDR1 and CDR2 (germline): MDHEN, SYDVKM. V trimming: 6 bases; J trimming: 5 bases; junction bases outside the gene matches: 16. This CDR3 comprises 19 residues. The CDR3 DNA sequence: TGTGCCAGCAGCACCACCTCCGGGACTAGCGGGAGTCGGTTAGATACGCAGTATTTT. Its protein is CASSTTSGTSGSRLDTQYF.